These 18 T cell receptor beta chains were sequenced from one sample in a study of T cell repertoires in cytomegalovirus infection. From the reads, TCRdb called clonotypes with MiXCR, one entry per CDR3 protein. The sample lists about 180,000 distinct CDR3 sequences, roughly a sixth occurring once. Sample: CD8+ T cells from PBMCs. These receptors all come from a human donor in good health (CMV status not recorded). Some clones in this sample may be carry-over from other donors' samples.

The chain employs TRBV2 and TRBJ2-2; 12 bases line up with TRBD2. V trimming: 6 bases; J trimming: 5 bases; junction bases outside the gene matches: 4. The CDR3 totals 15 residues. The germline CDR1 and CDR2 sequences are SNHLY and FYNNEI. In DNA, the CDR3 is TGTGCCAGCAGAGGACTAGCGGGGAGTACCGGGGAGCTGTTTTTT. Amino acid sequence: CASRGLAGSTGELFF.

This sequence joins TRBV7-9 and TRBJ1-4, with no clear D. Per germline, CDR1 SEHNR and CDR2 FQNEAQ (reference sequence). The CDR3 extends over 17 amino acids. Trimming cost V 2 bases and J 0 bases, with 13 bases left between them. CDR3 coding DNA: TGTGCCAGCAGCTTATTGTCAGGTTTCACAACTAATGAAAAACTGTTTTTT. Its translation: CASSLLSGFTTNEKLFF.

This chain joins TRBV6-5 and TRBJ1-6, with D uncertain. Germline V gene data show CDR1 as MNHEY and CDR2 as SVGAGI. CDR3 length equals 17 residues. The V end lost 0 bases, the J end lost 5 bases, and 14 bases lay between the germline ends. CDR3 sequence: CASSYSGSGRDNSPLHF. CDR3 DNA: TGTGCCAGCAGTTACTCCGGCTCCGGAAGGGATAATTCACCCCTCCACTTT.

V gene TRBV6-4 combines with J gene TRBJ1-1; D might be TRBD1 (6 bases). Trimming took 3 bases from V and 3 from J, leaving 14 bases between them. This CDR3 has 15 amino acids. Germline V gives CDR1 MRHNA, CDR2 SNTAGT. CDR3 sequence: CASSENPGAYTEAFF. The CDR3 region has the DNA TGTGCCAGCAGTGAAAATCCAGGGGCGTACACTGAAGCTTTCTTT.

In this sample, this clonotype turned up a few times. CDR3 nucleotides: TGCGCCAGCAGCCAAGAAGGACAGGTGATCGAGCAGTACTTC. Its protein is CASSQEGQVIEQYF. This chain joins TRBV4-1 and TRBJ2-7, with 7 bases fitting TRBD1. The CDR3 is made up of 14 amino acids. The J segment lost 6 bases and the V segment lost 0 bases, leaving 5 bases of the junction unmatched. Germline V gives CDR1 MGHRA, CDR2 YSYEKL.

A few counts support this clonotype. The V call is TRBV19, the J call TRBJ2-1; 10 nucleotides line up with TRBD2. CDR3 length: 15 amino acids. CDR1 LNHDA and CDR2 SQIVND come from the germline V gene (reference sequence). J lost 8 bases, V lost 5 bases, and 9 bases had no gene match. In DNA, the CDR3 is TGTGCCAGTAGTTCAGCGGGGGGGCGTCGGTATGAGCAGTTCTTC. Its translation is CASSSAGGRRYEQFF.

This clonotype has only a few counts. The rearrangement links TRBV24-1 to TRBJ2-1; D not resolved. Per the germline V gene, CDR1 is KGHDR and CDR2 is SFDVKD. The length of the CDR3 is 13 residues. V lost 0 bases and J lost 6, with 5 bases in between. The CDR3 sequence is CATSDLTANEQFF. The CDR3, as DNA: TGTGCCACCAGTGATTTGACGGCCAATGAGCAGTTCTTC.

The rearrangement joins TRBV13 to TRBJ1-3; D uncertain. This CDR3 is 15 amino acids long. CDR1 and CDR2 (germline): PRHDT, FYEKMQ (reference sequence). Trimming left V 4 bases short and J 1 base short, with 11 bases between. The CDR3 DNA sequence: TGTGCCAGCAGCTCCGACGGGGAATCTGGAAACACCATATATTTT. This sequence encodes CASSSDGESGNTIYF.

A few counts support this clonotype. This chain connects TRBV19 to TRBJ1-1, with 9 bases that match TRBD1. The CDR3 totals 15 residues. Unmatched junction bases numbered 16, after V lost 10 bases and J lost 7 bases. Germline values: CDR1 LNHDA, CDR2 SQIVND (reference sequence). As DNA, the CDR3 is TGTGCCACCAGAAACAGCGACAGGGGGTCCGTTGAAGCTTTCTTT. It yields the protein CATRNSDRGSVEAFF.

Turning to this clonotype: A much more abundant neighbour one base away suggests this may be a read error. This sequence joins TRBV6-6 and TRBJ2-7; D gene ambiguous. Trimming removed 4 bases from V and 2 bases from J, with 6 bases in between. This CDR3 comprises 12 residues. Germline V lookup: CDR1 MNHNY, CDR2 SVGAGI (reference sequence). This CDR3 is CASSSLTYEQYF. In nucleotides, the CDR3 is TGTGCCAGCAGTTCACTCACCTACGAGCAGTACTTC.

This clonotype was recorded once. The chain carries TRBV7-4 and TRBJ1-2; the D gene is possibly TRBD1 (5 bases). This CDR3 has 18 amino acids. CDR1 and CDR2 (germline): SGHVT, SQSDAQ. V lost 1 base, J lost 1 base, and 19 bases lay in between. DNA of the CDR3: TGTGCCAGCAGCTTAGTGTGGCCGGGACTACGAGGTAACTATGGCTACACCTTC. Translating gives CASSLVWPGLRGNYGYTF.

This clonotype was counted between two and nine times. J is TRBJ1-4 and V is TRBV7-9; unclear D gene. The CDR3 is 15 amino acids. The germline V gene encodes CDR1 SEHNR and CDR2 FQNEAQ (reference sequence). V was clipped by 5 bases and J by 5 bases, with 15 bases between them. The CDR3 protein is CASSPERTGNEKLFF. DNA of the CDR3: TGTGCCAGCAGCCCCGAGAGAACGGGCAATGAAAAACTGTTTTTT.

This clonotype was detected a few times. The chain couples TRBV20-1 to TRBJ2-5; the D gene is possibly TRBD1 (5 bases). Trimming cost V 1 base and J 5 bases, with 17 bases left between them. This CDR3 has 15 amino acids. Germline lookup yields CDR1 DFQATT and CDR2 SNEGSKA (reference sequence). The CDR3 sequence is CSARALLLGPETQYF. CDR3 DNA: TGCAGTGCTAGAGCCCTTCTATTGGGGCCGGAGACCCAGTACTTC.

This clonotype has more than one count but fewer than ten. A junction boundary mismatches the germline segment, possibly from a read error. The genes are TRBV29-1 and TRBJ2-4, with D maybe TRBD1 (6 bases). This CDR3 spans 14 amino acids. CDR1 and CDR2 (germline): SQVTM, ANQGSEA. The CDR3 DNA is TGCAGCGTTGAAGATGATGGGGGCAAAGACATTCAGTACTTC. Protein sequence: CSVEDDGGKDIQYF. The whole variable domain, remainder taken from reference TRBV29-1 and TRBJ2-4, is SAVISQKPSRDICQRGTSLTIQCQVDSQVTMMFWYRQQPGQSLTLIATANQGSEATYESGFVIDKFPISRPNLTFSTLTVSNMSPEDSSIYLCSVEDDGGKDIQYFGAGTRLSVL.

V is TRBV6-2 or TRBV6-3 and J is TRBJ2-4, with 15 bases that match TRBD2. This CDR3 spans 18 amino acids. The germline CDR1 and CDR2 sequences are MNHEY and SVGEGT. Unmatched junction bases numbered 8, after V lost 8 bases and J lost 0 bases. The CDR3: CASFRGTSGGLAKNIQYF. CDR3 bases: TGTGCCAGCTTTCGCGGGACTAGCGGGGGGCTAGCCAAAAACATTCAGTACTTC.

The gene calls are TRBV6-2 or TRBV6-3 and TRBJ1-6; the D is unclear. Germline assignment: CDR1 MNHEY and CDR2 SVGEGT. Trimming removed 8 bases at V and 7 bases at J, with 18 bases between. The CDR3 length is 15 residues. The CDR3 protein is CASYSPGYGNSPLHF. In DNA, the CDR3 is TGTGCCAGCTATTCACCGGGTTACGGGAATTCACCCCTCCACTTT.

This clonotype came up a few times. The chain joins TRBV27 to TRBJ2-7; TRBD2 might be the D (6 bases). V was clipped by 4 bases and J by 0 bases, with 13 bases between them. The CDR3 covers 15 residues. The germline gives CDR1 MNHEY, CDR2 SMNVEV (reference sequence). The CDR3 region has the DNA TGTGCCAGCAGTTCCCCGGGAGCCTCCTCCTACGAGCAGTACTTC. Its protein product is CASSSPGASSYEQYF.

The chain combines TRBV10-3 with TRBJ2-3; no clear D gene. CDR1 is ENHRY, CDR2 SYGVKD, per germline. This CDR3 is 14 amino acids long. V was pared by 7 bases and J by 1 base, with 12 bases between. The CDR3 DNA follows: TGTGCCATCAAAGGGATCCCCCGCACAGATACGCAGTATTTT. Residues: CAIKGIPRTDTQYF.